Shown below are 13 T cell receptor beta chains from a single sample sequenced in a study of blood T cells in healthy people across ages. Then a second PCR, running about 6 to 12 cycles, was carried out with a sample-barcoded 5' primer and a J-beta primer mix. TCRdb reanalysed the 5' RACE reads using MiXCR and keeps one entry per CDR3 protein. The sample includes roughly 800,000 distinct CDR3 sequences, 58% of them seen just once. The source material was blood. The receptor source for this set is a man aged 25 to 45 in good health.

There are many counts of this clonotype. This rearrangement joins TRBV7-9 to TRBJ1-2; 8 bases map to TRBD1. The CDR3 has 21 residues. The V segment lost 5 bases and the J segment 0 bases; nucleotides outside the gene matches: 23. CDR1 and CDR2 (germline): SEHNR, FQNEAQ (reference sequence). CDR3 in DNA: TGTGCCAGCAGCCCCGGGTGGGGACAGGCGGCACAGACCAGAGCTAACTATGGCTACACCTTC. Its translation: CASSPGWGQAAQTRANYGYTF.

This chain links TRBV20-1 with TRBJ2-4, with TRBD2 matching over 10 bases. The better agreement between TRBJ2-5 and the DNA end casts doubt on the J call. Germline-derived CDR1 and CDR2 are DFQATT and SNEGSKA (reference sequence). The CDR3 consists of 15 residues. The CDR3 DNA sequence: TGCAGTGCTATTCTAGCGGGGGACATCCAAGAGACCCAGTACTTC. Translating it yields CSAILAGDIQETQYF.

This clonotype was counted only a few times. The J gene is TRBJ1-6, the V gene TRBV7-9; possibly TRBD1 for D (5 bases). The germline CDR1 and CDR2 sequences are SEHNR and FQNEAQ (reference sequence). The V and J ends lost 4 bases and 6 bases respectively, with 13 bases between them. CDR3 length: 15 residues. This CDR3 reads CASSSTGRTNSPLHF. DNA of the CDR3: TGTGCCAGCAGCTCAACGGGACGGACTAATTCACCCCTCCACTTT. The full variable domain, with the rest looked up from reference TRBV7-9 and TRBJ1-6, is DTGVSQNPRHKITKRGQNVTFRCDPISEHNRLYWYRQTLGQGPEFLTYFQNEAQLEKSRLLSDRFSAERPKGSFSTLEIQRTEQGDSAMYLCASSSTGRTNSPLHFGNGTRLTVT.

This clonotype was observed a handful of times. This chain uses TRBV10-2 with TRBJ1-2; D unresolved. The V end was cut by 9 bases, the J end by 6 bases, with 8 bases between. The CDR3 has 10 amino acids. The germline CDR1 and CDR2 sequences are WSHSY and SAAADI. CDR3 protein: CARTENGYTF. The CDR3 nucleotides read TGCGCCAGGACGGAGAATGGCTACACCTTC.

In DNA form, the CDR3 reads TGTGCCAGCACTCCAGGGGAGTATGGCTACACCTTC. Its translation: CASTPGEYGYTF. The chain employs TRBV2 and TRBJ1-2; a possible D gene is TRBD1 (6 bases). The V gene lost 7 bases and the J gene lost 5 bases, with 11 bases spanning the gap. The CDR3 consists of 12 residues. Per germline, CDR1 SNHLY and CDR2 FYNNEI.

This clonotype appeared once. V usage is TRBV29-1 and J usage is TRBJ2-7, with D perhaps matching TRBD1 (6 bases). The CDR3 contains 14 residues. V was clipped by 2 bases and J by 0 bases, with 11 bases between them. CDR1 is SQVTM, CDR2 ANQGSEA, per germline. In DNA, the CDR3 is TGCAGCGTTGAATCCGGACAGACCTCCTACGAGCAGTACTTC. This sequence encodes CSVESGQTSYEQYF.

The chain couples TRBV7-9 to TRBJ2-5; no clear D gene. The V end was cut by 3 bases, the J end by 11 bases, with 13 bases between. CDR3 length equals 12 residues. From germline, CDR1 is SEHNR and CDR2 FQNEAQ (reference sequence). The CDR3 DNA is TGTGCCAGCAGCTTCCAGGAGTCGGTGCAGTACTTC. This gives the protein CASSFQESVQYF.

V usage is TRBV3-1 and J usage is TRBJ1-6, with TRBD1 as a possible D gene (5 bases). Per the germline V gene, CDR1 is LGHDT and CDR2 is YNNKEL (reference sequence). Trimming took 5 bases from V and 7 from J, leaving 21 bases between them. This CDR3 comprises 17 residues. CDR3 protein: CASSTRRGPGENSPLHF. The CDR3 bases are TGTGCCAGCAGCACGCGCCGGGGACCCGGAGAAAATTCACCCCTCCACTTT.

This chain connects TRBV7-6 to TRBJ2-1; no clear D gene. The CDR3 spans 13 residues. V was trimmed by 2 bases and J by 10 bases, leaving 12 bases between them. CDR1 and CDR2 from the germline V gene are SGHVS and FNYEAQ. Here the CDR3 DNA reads TGTGCCAGCAGCTTATTCCCCAGCGCGGAGCAGTTCTTC. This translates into CASSLFPSAEQFF.

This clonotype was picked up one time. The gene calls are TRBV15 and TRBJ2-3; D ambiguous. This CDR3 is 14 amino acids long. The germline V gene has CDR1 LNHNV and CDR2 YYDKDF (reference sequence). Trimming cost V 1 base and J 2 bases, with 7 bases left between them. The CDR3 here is CATSRGIYTDTQYF. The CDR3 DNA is TGTGCCACCAGCAGAGGGATTTACACAGATACGCAGTATTTT.

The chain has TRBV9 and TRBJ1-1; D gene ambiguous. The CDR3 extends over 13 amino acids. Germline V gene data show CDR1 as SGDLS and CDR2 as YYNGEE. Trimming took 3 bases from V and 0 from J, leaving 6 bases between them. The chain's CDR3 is CASSGSVNTEAFF. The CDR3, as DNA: TGTGCCAGCAGCGGATCCGTGAACACTGAAGCTTTCTTT.

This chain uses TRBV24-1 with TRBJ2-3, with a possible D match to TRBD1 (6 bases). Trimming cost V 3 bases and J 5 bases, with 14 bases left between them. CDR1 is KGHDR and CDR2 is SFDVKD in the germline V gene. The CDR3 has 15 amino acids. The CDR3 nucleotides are TGTGCCACCAGTGATCCAGGGGAGAGGGGAGATACGCAGTATTTT. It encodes CATSDPGERGDTQYF.

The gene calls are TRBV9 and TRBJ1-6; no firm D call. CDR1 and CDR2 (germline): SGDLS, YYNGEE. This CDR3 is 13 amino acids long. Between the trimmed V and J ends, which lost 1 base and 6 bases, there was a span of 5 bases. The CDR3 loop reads CASSVTANSPLHF. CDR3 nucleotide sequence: TGTGCCAGCAGCGTAACGGCTAATTCACCCCTCCACTTT.